Described below is a single T cell receptor beta chain sequence and its context. This clone was recorded once. Its antigen is still unknown. The sample holds no much larger clone one base away, and base qualities are not on file. The record originates from a study of shared clonotypes between healthy human individuals (dated by TCRdb to 2019 to 2021). Regarding the research as a whole: The cohort included a few men and a couple of women between 18 and 49 years of age. Different laboratories and diverse techniques were used to prepare libraries and sequence TCR repertoires, to increase sequencing depth and limit assay-specific biases. Leukapheresis yielded between about 0.94 and 10 billion PBMCs per donor. Per donor, three plates each were used for CD4 naive and CD4 memory, two for CD8 naive, and one for CD8 memory. Blood TCR repertoires of several healthy adults were deeply sequenced to estimate repertoire size and the extent of clonotype sharing between individuals. Broad study findings and their caveats: The genetic and exposure-history diversity represented was limited by the small number of donors. Naive subsets generally had larger estimated clonotype richness than memory subsets did. Approximately 5% of naive CD4, 3.5% of naive CD8, around 2.3% of memory CD4, and around 0.4% of memory CD8 clonotypes were shared across four donors. Compared with non-shared clonotypes, clonotypes shared by all four sorted-subset donors had higher generation probabilities. Pairwise subsampling indicated that sequencing depth was expected to affect the degree of clonotype sharing among donors. Even with the large sequencing depth, rarefaction of the sorted-subset datasets indicated that sequencing was incomplete. Sampling was limited to blood, and TCR repertoires in tissue likely differ from TCR repertoires in blood.

Trimming at the junction amounts to 1 base on V and 6 bases on J, and the germline ends lie 10 bases apart. CDR3 length: 14 amino acids, cysteine to phenylalanine. Solely the CDR3 DNA is kept, with 42 bases framed from the first base. CDR1 and CDR2 (SGHRS, YFSETQ) derive from the germline V gene. Healthy HIV-negative adults with no recently reported acute infections or vaccinations were included as donors. All donors were Caucasian adults living in Nashville, Tennessee, USA. CD4+ T cells were enriched by magnetic negative selection; naive cells were then positively selected on CD45RA, and the negative fraction formed the memory subset. After blood collection by leukapheresis, PBMCs were isolated using Ficoll-Histopaque density gradient centrifugation and then cryopreserved in the vapor phase of liquid nitrogen. Analytical flow cytometry was used to check the purity and quantity of every magnetically sorted T cell population. Genomic DNA was isolated from every sorted fraction and measured by UV absorbance on a Nanodrop 2000c.

TCR CDR3 regions were amplified from genomic DNA by multiplex PCR using the deep immunoSEQ assay. Genomic DNA extracted from each cell subset was distributed evenly over all wells of several immunoSEQ 96-well plates, and each plate served as one replicate. Each replicate PCR for sorted subsets received around 200 ng genomic DNA, equal to 28,000 or so T cell genomes. The purified libraries were quantified using a Qubit 3.0 fluorometer, sized with a Bioanalyzer 2100, and then quantified again using the KAPA Library Quantification kit. Every immunoSEQ 96-well plate was sequenced on a dedicated single-read 150-cycle Illumina NextSeq 550 flow cell. The study's own analysis went as follows. Because the immunoSEQ output held only junctional sequences and lacked quality scores, the filtering could not match the filtering applied to full-length reads. Sequences were annotated with PyIR, a Python wrapper for IgBLAST v1.9, and V/J genes and CDR3 were assigned using IMGT germline references. Reads were filtered out if the reads had weak V/J assignments (E-value above 1e-6), no CDR3, stop codons, out-of-frame junctions, or ambiguous translated residues. A V3J clonotype was defined by an identical inferred V gene, J gene, and CDR3 amino acid sequence. The percentage overlap between two repertoires was calculated by dividing the number of shared unique clonotypes by the size of the smaller repertoire. Richness of each repertoire was evaluated using RTK rarefaction, the Chao1 estimator, and Recon v2.1 estimates of unobserved clonotypes. OLGA was used to compute generation probabilities for all TCRbeta clonotypes that the gDNA method yielded from several donors. Drawn from immuneACCESS, this table holds only the in-frame rearrangements with V and J called that TCRdb kept. Clones are partly lost; checked studies trace under half to an unresolved V gene and leave the rest unexplained. Clone size and V and J calls were adopted from that table, with D and trimming inferred from the DNA. The sample yields over a million clones; more than 95% were counted once. Jointly, the top ten make up roughly 1.2% of the sample.

What was sequenced was naive CD4+ T cells sorted from blood. Explained via the paper, the cell subset or site label denotes: CD45RA+ positively selected. The sequence is built from TRBV5-1 and TRBJ2-2; the D gene is possibly TRBD2, with 6 bases matching. This clonotype was obtained from a man under 40 in good health. The nucleotides read TGCGCCAGCAGCTTGCGGGAGTGGGCCGGGGAGCTGTTTTTT. Its translation reads: CASSLREWAGELFF.